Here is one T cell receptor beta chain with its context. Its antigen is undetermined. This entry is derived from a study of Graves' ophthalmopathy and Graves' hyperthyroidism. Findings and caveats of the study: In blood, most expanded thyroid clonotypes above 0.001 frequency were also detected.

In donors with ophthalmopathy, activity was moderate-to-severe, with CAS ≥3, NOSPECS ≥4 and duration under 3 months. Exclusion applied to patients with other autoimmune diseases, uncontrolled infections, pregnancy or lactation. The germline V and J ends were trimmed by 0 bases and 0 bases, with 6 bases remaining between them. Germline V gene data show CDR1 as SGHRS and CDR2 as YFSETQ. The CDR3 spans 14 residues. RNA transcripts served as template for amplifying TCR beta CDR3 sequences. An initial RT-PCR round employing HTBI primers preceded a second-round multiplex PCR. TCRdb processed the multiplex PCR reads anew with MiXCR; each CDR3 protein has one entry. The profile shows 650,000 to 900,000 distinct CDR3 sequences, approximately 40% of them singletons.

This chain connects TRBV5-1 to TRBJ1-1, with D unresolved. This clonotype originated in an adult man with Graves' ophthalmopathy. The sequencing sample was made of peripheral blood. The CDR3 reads CASSLAPMNTEAFF. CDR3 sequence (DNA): TGCGCCAGCAGCTTGGCTCCGATGAACACTGAAGCTTTCTTT.